The rows below give T cell receptor beta chains drawn from one sample of a study of shared clonotypes between healthy human individuals. The assay was immunoSEQ multiplex PCR, and TCRdb's table has in-frame clones only and misses some. Altogether 2.3 million or so clones are present, approximately 95% being singletons, with the ten largest covering 0.39%. The sample comprised naive CD4+ T cells from PBMCs. Receptor source: a man between 18 and 29 years old in good health. Some clones in this sample may be carry-over from other donors' samples. CDR3s include the opening cysteine and the closing phenylalanine or tryptophan. The D gene is left open where the match is weak. Not all rows give a size; the values are once, few, many and, for expanded clones, a class.

clone size	D gene	V gene	J gene	CDR3 protein	CDR3 DNA
.	TRBD1	TRBV19	TRBJ1-2	CASSPPGTANYGYTF	TGTGCCAGTAGCCCACCGGGGACAGCAAACTATGGCTACACCTTC
.	.	TRBV28	TRBJ1-2	CASSLTAPNYGYTF	TGTGCCAGCAGTTTAACAGCTCCTAACTATGGCTACACCTTC
.	.	TRBV5-1	TRBJ2-5	CASGGQGRQETQYF	TGCGCCAGTGGAGGCCAGGGGCGCCAAGAGACCCAGTACTTC
once	.	TRBV11-2	TRBJ2-5	CASSTRGFQETQYF	TGTGCCAGCAGCACGCGGGGTTTCCAAGAGACCCAGTACTTC
.	TRBD2	TRBV9	TRBJ2-1	CASSRTSGRINEQFF	TGTGCCAGCAGCCGGACTAGCGGGAGGATCAATGAGCAGTTCTTC
.	.	TRBV19	TRBJ2-1	CASSMRRGYNEQFF	TGTGCCAGTAGTATGCGGAGGGGGTACAATGAGCAGTTCTTC
.	.	TRBV27	TRBJ2-2	CASRHSNTGELFF	TGTGCCAGCCGCCATTCGAACACCGGGGAGCTGTTTTTT
.	TRBD1	TRBV6-5	TRBJ1-5	CATQGGSRNQPQHF	TGTGCCACTCAGGGGGGGTCGCGGAATCAGCCCCAGCATTTT
once	TRBD2	TRBV25-1	TRBJ2-2	CASRKREESGELFF	TGTGCCAGCAGAAAGCGGGAGGAGTCCGGGGAGCTGTTTTTT
once	TRBD1	TRBV19	TRBJ2-5	CASRRTGAETQYF	TGTGCCAGTAGACGAACAGGGGCTGAGACCCAGTACTTC
.	.	TRBV27	TRBJ2-1	CASRYRLDNEQFF	TGTGCCAGCAGGTACCGACTGGACAATGAGCAGTTCTTC
.	.	TRBV6-6	TRBJ1-4	CASSYSPEEFEKLFF	TGTGCCAGCAGTTACTCGCCGGAAGAGTTTGAAAAACTGTTTTTT
once	.	TRBV2	TRBJ1-5	CASRGELGQPQHF	TGTGCCAGCAGGGGGGAGTTGGGTCAGCCCCAGCATTTT
.	.	TRBV19	TRBJ1-2	CASLEKTPYGYTF	TGTGCCAGCCTTGAAAAAACACCCTATGGCTACACCTTC
.	.	TRBV28	TRBJ1-4	CASSTPGAGVDEKLFF	TGTGCCAGCAGTACCCCCGGGGCAGGGGTTGATGAAAAACTGTTTTTT
.	.	TRBV28	TRBJ2-7	CASINRAAGEQYF	TGTGCCAGCATAAACCGGGCGGCGGGCGAGCAGTACTTC
.	TRBD2	TRBV7-6	TRBJ2-1	CASSLLAGVTNEQFF	TGTGCCAGCAGCTTACTAGCGGGAGTTACGAATGAGCAGTTCTTC
.	TRBD1	TRBV18	TRBJ1-2	CASSLGDRAFGYTF	TGTGCCAGCTCACTGGGGGACAGGGCATTCGGCTACACCTTC
.	.	TRBV7-9	TRBJ1-1	CASSLMADLRNTEAFF	TGTGCCAGCAGCTTAATGGCAGACCTTAGAAACACTGAAGCTTTCTTT
.	.	TRBV7-9	TRBJ2-7	CASSQTPILSAEQYF	TGTGCCAGCAGCCAAACCCCAATACTCTCGGCCGAGCAGTACTTC
.	TRBD1	TRBV10-3	TRBJ1-4	CAISGTTGLEEKLFF	TGTGCCATCAGTGGGACGACAGGGTTGGAAGAAAAACTGTTTTTT
.	.	TRBV11-2	TRBJ2-7	CASSGAGVYEQYF	TGTGCCAGCAGCGGAGCAGGGGTGTACGAGCAGTACTTC